The 25 T cell receptor beta chains below all came from one sample that was sequenced in a study of T cells in Graves' hyperthyroidism and ophthalmopathy. Amplification targeted TCR beta CDR3 regions from RNA transcripts. HTBI primers drove first-round RT-PCR of the TCR CDR3. MiXCR, applied by TCRdb to the multiplex PCR reads, yields one record per CDR3 protein. The data show under 450,000 distinct CDR3 sequences, 15% to 19% seen once. The sequenced material came from blood. The receptor set was obtained from a woman younger than 35 with Graves' hyperthyroidism.

This clonotype has just a few counts. V is TRBV5-1 and J is TRBJ2-7; D is ambiguous. Per germline, CDR1 SGHRS and CDR2 YFSETQ. CDR3 size: 14 residues. Trimming cost V 2 bases and J 3 bases, with 12 bases left between them. The DNA of the CDR3 is TGCGCCAGCAGCTTAGCGCGACCCGGCTACGAGCAGTACTTC. The encoded protein is CASSLARPGYEQYF.

This clonotype has only a few counts. With a much larger clone just one base away, this may be a read error. This chain uses TRBV20-1 with TRBJ2-1, with 11 bases matching TRBD2. The CDR3 covers 17 residues. Germline V lookup: CDR1 DFQATT, CDR2 SNEGSKA (reference sequence). CDR3 DNA sequence: TGCAGTGCTAGTAAAGTCCCGGGACTAGCGGCAAACAATGAGCAGCTCTTC. Translated: CSASKVPGLAANNEQLF.

The table lists this clonotype with a count of one. This could be a read error, since a much larger clone is one nucleotide away. The V gene is TRBV20-1, the J gene TRBJ2-3, with no clear D. The germline gives CDR1 DFQATT, CDR2 SNEGSKA (reference sequence). This CDR3 region has 13 residues. The V gene lost 3 bases and the J gene lost 2 bases, with 9 bases spanning the gap. As DNA, the CDR3 is TGCAGTGCTAGCGCGAGACCCACAGATACGCAGTATTTT. Its translation: CSASARPTDTQYF.

The table lists this clonotype with a few counts. The V call is TRBV12-3 or TRBV12-4, the J call TRBJ1-1, with 10 nucleotides matching TRBD1. Trimming removed 6 bases from V and 1 base from J; junction bases left unmatched: 5. This CDR3 is built from 15 residues. The CDR3 nucleotides read TGTGCCAGCAGCATGCGACAGGGGGCGAACACTGAAGCTTTCTTT. Encoded protein: CASSMRQGANTEAFF.

This clonotype has at least ten counts. The chain couples TRBV3-1 to TRBJ2-7, with 7 bases fitting TRBD2. Germline trimming cut 2 bases from V and 0 bases from J; bases unmatched to any gene: 7. Germline V gene lookup returns CDR1 LGHDT and CDR2 YNNKEL (reference sequence). This CDR3 has 16 residues. CDR3 in DNA: TGTGCCAGCAGCCAATCTTCAACTAGCGCCTCCTACGAGCAGTACTTC. This codes for CASSQSSTSASYEQYF.

This clonotype was seen many times. V usage is TRBV5-1 and J usage is TRBJ2-7; a possible D gene is TRBD1 (6 bases). V shed 1 base and J shed 2 bases, with 13 bases lying between them. The CDR3 is made up of 15 amino acids. The germline V gene has CDR1 SGHRS and CDR2 YFSETQ. The CDR3 loop reads CASSLLSDRTYEQYF. Written as DNA, the CDR3 is TGCGCCAGCAGCTTGCTCTCGGACAGAACCTACGAGCAGTACTTC.

This clonotype was picked up many times. This sequence joins TRBV2 and TRBJ2-3, with 9 nucleotides matching TRBD2. This CDR3 contains 15 residues. The germline V gene has CDR1 SNHLY and CDR2 FYNNEI. J gave up 4 bases and V 5 bases, and 7 bases lay outside the gene matches. In nucleotides, the CDR3 is TGTGCCAGCAGTCTAGCGGGATCTCTAGCAGATACGCAGTATTTT. This gives the protein CASSLAGSLADTQYF.

The chain uses TRBV7-2 and TRBJ2-1, with a weak D call TRBD2 (7 bases). This CDR3 is built from 17 residues. Looked up from germline, CDR1 is SGHTA and CDR2 is FQGNSA. V gave up 2 bases and J gave up 8 bases, with 22 bases separating them. The CDR3 is CASSLRGGTPPFDEQFF. For the CDR3, the DNA is TGTGCCAGCAGCTTAAGGGGGGGGACACCGCCGTTTGATGAGCAGTTCTTC.

This clonotype was observed a handful of times. With a much larger clone just one base away, this may be a read error. It is likely a read error, because the conserved phenylalanine at the end of the CDR3 is missing. The genes are TRBV11-2 and TRBJ1-1; D is uncertain. Looked up from germline, CDR1 is SGHAT and CDR2 is FQNNGV. V was trimmed by 4 bases and J by 3 bases, leaving 3 bases between them. The CDR3 has 11 residues. The CDR3 DNA is TGTGCCAGCAGCTGGGACACTGAAGCTTTCCTT. Translation gives CASSWDTEAFL.

This clonotype was recorded many times. This chain connects TRBV27 to TRBJ2-1, with D tentatively TRBD2 (6 bases). The CDR3 spans 14 residues. The V end lost 2 bases, the J end lost 5 bases, and 10 bases lay between the germline ends. The germline CDR1 and CDR2 sequences are MNHEY and SMNVEV (reference sequence). For the CDR3, the DNA is TGTGCCAGCAGTTTAGGGGGAGGCCACAATGAGCAGTTCTTC. It specifies CASSLGGGHNEQFF.

The chain employs TRBV27 and TRBJ2-3; D remains unclear. The CDR3 spans 14 residues. From germline, CDR1 is MNHEY and CDR2 SMNVEV (reference sequence). Trimming stripped 3 bases from V and 4 bases from J, with 11 bases between. In nucleotides, the CDR3 is TGTGCCAGCAGTTTGGCGGATGGGGCAGATACGCAGTATTTT. Translated, it gives CASSLADGADTQYF.

This clonotype was detected ten times or more. The chain couples TRBV7-3 to TRBJ2-1; D call uncertain. The germline gives CDR1 SGHTA, CDR2 FQGTGA. With 1 base removed from V and 5 bases from J, the gap between germline ends came to 12 bases. The CDR3 covers 15 residues. CDR3 bases: TGTGCCAGCAGCTTAAGGCCCAAAGAGAACAATGAGCAGTTCTTC. Translated, it gives CASSLRPKENNEQFF.

This clonotype appeared a few times. J is TRBJ2-7 and V is TRBV7-9, with 13 bases fitting TRBD2. This CDR3 comprises 14 residues. The V segment lost 10 bases and the J segment 4 bases; nucleotides outside the gene matches: 7. In germline, CDR1 is SEHNR, CDR2 FQNEAQ (reference sequence). The CDR3 sequence is CATTSGGAAYEQYF. CDR3 nucleotide sequence: TGTGCCACCACTAGCGGGGGGGCGGCGTACGAGCAGTACTTC. Filled out from reference TRBV7-9 and TRBJ2-7, the complete variable domain reads DTGVSQNPRHKITKRGQNVTFRCDPISEHNRLYWYRQTLGQGPEFLTYFQNEAQLEKSRLLSDRFSAERPKGSFSTLEIQRTEQGDSAMYLCATTSGGAAYEQYFGPGTRLTVT.

J is TRBJ2-7 and V is TRBV18, with 9 bases fitting TRBD1. This CDR3 is built from 15 residues. The V gene end was trimmed by 3 bases and the J gene end by 6 bases; junction bases not matched to a gene: 9. Germline loops: CDR1 KGHSH, CDR2 LQKENI. The DNA of the CDR3 is TGTGCCAGCTCACCGCTACCCGGGACAGGGTCCGAGCAGTACTTC. It translates to CASSPLPGTGSEQYF.

This clonotype has a count of ten or more. The chain links TRBV7-3 to TRBJ1-1; D uncertain. There are 13 residues in the CDR3. Trimming cost V 1 base and J 0 bases, with 3 bases left between them. The V gene's germline CDR1 is SGHTA and CDR2 FQGTGA. CDR3 sequence: CASSLRMNTEAFF. Here the CDR3 DNA reads TGTGCCAGCAGCTTAAGGATGAACACTGAAGCTTTCTTT.

This clonotype was observed a handful of times. This rearrangement joins TRBV6-1 to TRBJ2-6; 9 bases line up with TRBD1. The CDR3 runs to 18 residues. From germline, CDR1 is MNHNS and CDR2 SASEGT. J gave up 0 bases and V 6 bases, and 9 bases lay outside the gene matches. The chain's CDR3 is CASRDTGGLGSGANVLTF. CDR3 DNA: TGTGCCAGCAGGGACACAGGGGGCCTTGGCTCTGGGGCCAACGTCCTGACTTTC.

V and J are TRBV18 and TRBJ1-5; 9 bases match TRBD1. Germline CDR1 reads KGHSH; CDR2 reads LQKENI. This CDR3 contains 17 residues. Trimming took 3 bases from V and 5 from J; bases not matched to a gene: 11. CDR3: CASSPSSGQGHHQPQHF. The CDR3 region has the DNA TGTGCCAGCTCACCCAGTTCGGGACAGGGACATCATCAGCCCCAGCATTTT.

This clonotype was counted ten times or more. The genes are TRBV6-6 and TRBJ1-6; D gene uncertain. The CDR3 length is 16 residues. V lost 0 bases, J lost 9 bases, and 15 bases lay in between. Germline lookup yields CDR1 MNHNY and CDR2 SVGAGI (reference sequence). Written as DNA, the CDR3 is TGTGCCAGCAGTTACTCTACGACGGAGCCCGGTTCACCCCTCCACTTT. It specifies CASSYSTTEPGSPLHF.

This clonotype showed up many times. The chain uses TRBV6-6 and TRBJ1-1; 7 bases fit TRBD1. V gave up 2 bases and J gave up 2 bases; unmatched junction bases: 8. The germline gives CDR1 MNHNY, CDR2 SVGAGI (reference sequence). The CDR3 spans 16 residues. CDR3 residues: CASSYTPDRVNTEAFF. The CDR3 region has the DNA TGTGCCAGCAGTTACACCCCCGACAGGGTTAACACTGAAGCTTTCTTT.

This clonotype was counted ten times or more. The chain couples TRBV7-9 to TRBJ2-1; D remains ambiguous. V lost 7 bases and J 12 bases, leaving 13 bases between the germline ends. The CDR3 has 11 residues. CDR1 is SEHNR, CDR2 FQNEAQ, per germline (reference sequence). For the CDR3, the DNA is TGTGCCAGCAAATACCCGGACGGGCAGTTCTTC. Its protein product is CASKYPDGQFF.

This clonotype was recorded at least ten times. This chain uses TRBV7-6 with TRBJ2-7, with TRBD1 matching over 9 bases. The CDR3 is 14 amino acids. J gave up 7 bases and V 2 bases, and 6 bases lay outside the gene matches. Germline CDR1 is SGHVS and CDR2 is FNYEAQ. The CDR3 DNA reads TGTGCCAGCAGCTTATGGACAGGGGAGAGTGAGCAGTACTTC. This encodes CASSLWTGESEQYF. The full variable domain, its missing parts supplied by reference TRBV7-6 and TRBJ2-7, is GAGVSQSPRYKVTKRGQDVALRCDPISGHVSLYWYRQALGQGPEFLTYFNYEAQQDKSGLPNDRFSAERPEGSISTLTIQRTEQRDSAMYRCASSLWTGESEQYFGPGTRLTVT.

This clonotype was found a few times. This chain connects TRBV7-8 to TRBJ2-4; 7 positions match TRBD1. Trimming took 5 bases from V and 4 from J; bases not matched to a gene: 8. The germline gives CDR1 SGHVS, CDR2 FQNEAQ. The CDR3 has 15 residues. The CDR3 DNA sequence: TGTGCCAGCAGCAAAGCTCGGGGACAGAAAAACATTCAGTACTTC. Translating it yields CASSKARGQKNIQYF.

This clonotype was counted ten times or more. The gene calls are TRBV7-2 and TRBJ2-3; TRBD1 matches at 7 bases. CDR1 is SGHTA, CDR2 FQGNSA, per germline. This CDR3 has 15 amino acids. The J segment lost 0 bases and the V segment lost 5 bases, leaving 5 bases of the junction unmatched. The CDR3 loop is CASSDQGDSTDTQYF. In nucleotides, the CDR3 is TGTGCCAGCAGCGACCAGGGGGACAGCACAGATACGCAGTATTTT.

Ten or more counts support this clonotype. The gene calls are TRBV5-1 and TRBJ2-1, with 8 bases identical to TRBD2. Germline assignment: CDR1 SGHRS and CDR2 YFSETQ. This CDR3 is built from 15 residues. V was clipped by 0 bases and J by 6 bases; unmatched bases: 5. The CDR3 coding sequence is TGCGCCAGCAGCTTGGACGGGAGGGGTTTCAATGAGCAGTTCTTC. This sequence encodes CASSLDGRGFNEQFF.

This clonotype was found a few times. The J gene is TRBJ1-4, the V gene TRBV20-1; D remains unclear. The CDR3 extends over 17 amino acids. Per the germline V gene, CDR1 is DFQATT and CDR2 is SNEGSKA (reference sequence). CDR3 residues: CSPDSRYTGSAGEKLFF. The CDR3 DNA follows: TGCAGCCCCGACTCCAGATATACGGGGTCCGCGGGTGAAAAACTGTTTTTT.